This T cell receptor beta chain was recorded in a study of T-cell memory formation after mild COVID-19. Trimming removed 7 bases from V and 1 base from J, with 15 bases in between. Looked up from germline, CDR1 is SQVTM and CDR2 is ANQGSEA. This CDR3 is built from 14 residues. A single record per CDR3 protein comes from TCRdb applying MiXCR to the 5' RACE reads. There are 150,000 to 200,000 distinct CDR3 sequences in the sample; around 10% occur only once, and 3.8% lies in the top ten. This TCR was sampled from a man aged 18 to 35 who had mild COVID-19 (a few samples of this study predate the infection). Cell type and time point are not known. The specimen was PBMCs or a T cell subset sorted from them (not recorded which). The chain links TRBV29-1 to TRBJ2-3, with a possible D match to TRBD2 (5 bases). In DNA, the CDR3 is TGCAGCGGCTTGAGCGGATTGGGCACAGATACGCAGTATTTT. This gives the protein CSGLSGLGTDTQYF.